This T cell receptor (beta chain) was observed in a study of shared clonotypes between healthy human individuals. Deletions cut 7 bases from V and 8 bases from J, with 20 bases between. The CDR3 runs 15 residues. Germline CDR1 is MRHNA and CDR2 is SNTAGT. A word on this clone: It is likely a read error: a sequence one base away is far more abundant. Different DNA sequences within this sample yield the same CDR3.

Approximately 30,000 T cell genomes (300 ng DNA) went into each PBMC replicate. Unsorted PBMC DNA was run through sequencing on ten immunoSEQ deep assay plates. Clones were sequenced by immunoSEQ multiplex PCR, and TCRdb holds only the in-frame ones, with some missing. The sample lists 450,000 to 500,000 clones; roughly 80% were seen once. The chain links TRBV6-4 to TRBJ2-2; D is uncertain. The specimen sequenced was PBMCs. This receptor was taken from a woman aged 40-49 years in good health. Some clones in this sample may be carry-over from other donors' samples. CDR3 sequence reads: CASTRDPEVTGELFF. In nucleotides, the CDR3 is TGTGCCAGCACCAGAGACCCCGAAGTAACAGGGGAGCTGTTTTTT.